The present entry profiles one T cell receptor (beta chain) with its context. Its antigen is as yet unknown. Assay: immunoSEQ multiplex PCR; the TCRdb copy retains only in-frame clones and omits some. The sample lists around 1,900,000 clones; over 85% were seen once. These data come from a study of shared clonotypes between healthy human individuals. Study-wide results and caveats: Rarefaction showed sorted-subset sequencing was incomplete despite large depth. Non-shared clonotypes had lower generation probabilities than those shared by all four donors.

Germline CDR1 and CDR2: SEHNR and FQNEAQ (reference sequence). The CDR3 spans 13 residues. V gave up 5 bases and J gave up 3 bases, with 8 bases separating them. As defined, naive CD8 cells were CD45RO-negative and positively selected for CCR7, with terminally differentiated effector memory CD45RA+ cells excluded. This clonotype originated in a man between 18 and 29 years old in good health. Some clones in this sample may be carry-over from other donors' samples. The sample taken for sequencing was naive CD8+ T cells from PBMCs. V and J are TRBV7-9 and TRBJ2-1; no definite D call. This chain's CDR3 is CASSPVLYNEQFF. The DNA for the CDR3 is TGTGCCAGCAGCCCCGTCCTCTACAATGAGCAGTTCTTC.